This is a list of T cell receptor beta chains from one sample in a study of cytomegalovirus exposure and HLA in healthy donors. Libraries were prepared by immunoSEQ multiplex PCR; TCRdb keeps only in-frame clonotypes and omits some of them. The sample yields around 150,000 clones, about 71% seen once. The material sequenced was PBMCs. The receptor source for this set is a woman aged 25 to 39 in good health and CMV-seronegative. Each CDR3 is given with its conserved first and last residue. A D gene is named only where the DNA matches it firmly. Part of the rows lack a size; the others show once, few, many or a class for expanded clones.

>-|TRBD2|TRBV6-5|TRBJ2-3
TGTGCCAGCAGTTCCCGGGGGGTCACAGATACGCAGTATTTT
CASSSRGVTDTQYF
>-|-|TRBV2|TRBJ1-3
TGTGCCAGCAGTGAGGAGGGCTGGGGAAACACCATATATTTT
CASSEEGWGNTIYF
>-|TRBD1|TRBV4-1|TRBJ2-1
TGCGCCAGCAGCCTCCCGGACAGGGGACTTGGGAATGAGCAGTTCTTC
CASSLPDRGLGNEQFF
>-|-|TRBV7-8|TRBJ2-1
TGTGCCAGCAGCTTGCAACTAGTATCCTACAATGAGCAGTTCTTC
CASSLQLVSYNEQFF
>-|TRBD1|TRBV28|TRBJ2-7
TGTGCCAGCAGTTCAAGGGGACAGATCTCCTACGAGCAGTACTTC
CASSSRGQISYEQYF
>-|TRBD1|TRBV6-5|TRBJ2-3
TGTGCCAGCAGTCGGGACAGGGTGGGGACAGATACGCAGTATTTT
CASSRDRVGTDTQYF
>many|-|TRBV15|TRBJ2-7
TGTGCCACCAGCAGAGGCAGGGAAGCCTACGAGCAGTACTTC
CATSRGREAYEQYF
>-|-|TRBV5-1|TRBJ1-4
TGCGCCAGCAGCTTTTCGGGGACAACTAATGAAAAACTGTTTTTT
CASSFSGTTNEKLFF
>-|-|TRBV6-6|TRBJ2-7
TGTGCCAGCAGTTACTCTGGGGCGTCGAGCTCCTACGAGCAGTACTTC
CASSYSGASSSYEQYF
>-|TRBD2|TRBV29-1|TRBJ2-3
TGCAGCGCCACCGGGACTAGCGGGGCAAACACAGATACGCAGTATTTT
CSATGTSGANTDTQYF